The 13 T cell receptor beta chains given below trace back to one sample, sequenced in a study of blood T cell repertoires in COVID-19. TCRdb's copy holds only in-frame clones and misses some; the assay was immunoSEQ multiplex PCR. The sample records under 250,000 clones, roughly 85% being singletons. The specimen sequenced was PBMCs or T cells enriched from blood (not recorded which). Receptor source: a woman in her 50s with acute COVID-19.

This clone appeared a single time. The CDR3 here is CASRPGSYSNQPQHF. The DNA of the CDR3 is TGTGCCAGCAGACCCGGGTCCTATAGCAATCAGCCCCAGCATTTT. J is TRBJ1-5 and V is TRBV16; no reliable D call. In germline, CDR1 is KGHSY, CDR2 FQNENV. V lost 6 bases and J 0 bases, leaving 12 bases between the germline ends. The length of the CDR3 is 15 residues.

The gene calls are TRBV24-1 and TRBJ2-3; 10 positions match TRBD2. The CDR3 spans 16 residues. Germline assignment: CDR1 KGHDR and CDR2 SFDVKD. J was trimmed by 4 bases and V by 6 bases; bases with no gene match: 9. The CDR3 DNA follows: TGTGCCACCAGTTTAAGCGGGGGGGCCGAATCAGATACGCAGTATTTT. Protein product: CATSLSGGAESDTQYF.

For the CDR3, the DNA is TGTGCCAGCTCTCAACCGGGACAGGGGAATTCACCCCTCCACTTT. Translated, it gives CASSQPGQGNSPLHF. This rearrangement joins TRBV18 to TRBJ1-6, with 10 nucleotides matching TRBD1. Germline CDR1 reads KGHSH; CDR2 reads LQKENI. There are 15 residues in the CDR3. Trimming cost V 6 bases and J 7 bases; bases outside gene matches: 6.

The CDR3 sequence: CSSEFAGMNTEAFF. DNA of the CDR3: TGCAGCTCGGAGTTTGCAGGGATGAACACTGAAGCTTTCTTT. The V gene is TRBV29-1, the J gene TRBJ1-1; D possibly corresponds to TRBD1 (5 bases). V shed 8 bases and J shed 0 bases, with 16 bases lying between them. Germline-derived CDR1 and CDR2 are SQVTM and ANQGSEA. The CDR3 consists of 14 residues.

The chain is built from TRBV19 and TRBJ2-2; 9 positions agree with TRBD1. The trim removed 7 bases at V and 6 bases at J, leaving 9 bases unmatched. This CDR3 spans 15 amino acids. Germline CDR1 LNHDA, CDR2 SQIVND (reference sequence). The CDR3 is CASNPGTGIPGELFF. CDR3 bases: TGTGCCAGTAATCCCGGGACAGGGATTCCCGGGGAGCTGTTTTTT. Full variable domain (rest looked up from reference TRBV19 and TRBJ2-2): DGGITQSPKYLFRKEGQNVTLSCEQNLNHDAMYWYRQDPGQGLRLIYYSQIVNDFQKGDIAEGYSVSREKKESFPLTVTSAQKNPTAFYLCASNPGTGIPGELFFGEGSRLTVL.

The rearrangement links TRBV9 to TRBJ2-7; possibly TRBD2 for D (6 bases). The length of the CDR3 is 12 residues. V dropped 3 bases and J dropped 4 bases, with 8 bases sitting between them. The germline V gene has CDR1 SGDLS and CDR2 YYNGEE. The CDR3 here is CASSAGEYEQYF. As DNA, the CDR3 is TGTGCCAGCAGCGCGGGGGAATACGAGCAGTACTTC.

The chain uses TRBV5-6 and TRBJ2-1; D might be TRBD2 (6 bases). Germline values: CDR1 SGHDT, CDR2 YYEEEE. The CDR3 consists of 16 residues. Trimming shortened V by 4 bases and J by 0 bases, and 14 bases separated the two germline ends. For the CDR3, the DNA is TGTGCCAGCAGCACGATGGGGGGTAGCTCCTACAATGAGCAGTTCTTC. Translation gives CASSTMGGSSYNEQFF.

The chain recombines TRBV5-4 with TRBJ1-2; maybe TRBD1 (5 bases). Trimming cost V 1 base and J 8 bases, with 18 bases left between them. CDR3 length: 15 amino acids. Germline loops: CDR1 SGHNT, CDR2 YYREEE (reference sequence). The CDR3 DNA reads as TGTGCCAGCAGCTTGCCGGAGGAGGGGAGAAACGGCTACACCTTC. This encodes CASSLPEEGRNGYTF.

The V gene is TRBV6-2 or TRBV6-3, the J gene TRBJ1-1; 10 bases align to TRBD1. J was trimmed by 1 base and V by 2 bases; bases with no gene match: 10. Per the germline V gene, CDR1 is MNHEY and CDR2 is SVGEGT. The CDR3 runs 18 residues. This CDR3 reads CASSYTPGQGIANTEAFF. The CDR3 nucleotides read TGTGCCAGCAGTTACACCCCGGGACAGGGGATAGCGAACACTGAAGCTTTCTTT.

CDR3 in amino acids: CASMGNRGQKSYNEQFF. CDR3 sequence (DNA): TGTGCCAGTATGGGAAACAGGGGGCAGAAATCCTACAATGAGCAGTTCTTC. V usage is TRBV19 and J usage is TRBJ2-1, with 9 bases fitting TRBD1. After removal of 7 bases from V and 1 base from J, the junction contained 11 bases not matched to a gene. The CDR3 contains 17 residues. The germline V gene has CDR1 LNHDA and CDR2 SQIVND (reference sequence).

The gene calls are TRBV30 and TRBJ1-2; D is uncertain. CDR1 is GTSNPN, CDR2 SVGIG, per germline (reference sequence). CDR3 size: 11 residues. V was pared by 2 bases and J by 5 bases, with 6 bases between. The CDR3 nucleotides read TGTGCCTGGAGTACATCATATGGCTACACCTTC. Translation: CAWSTSYGYTF.

V and J are TRBV7-9 and TRBJ2-7; possibly TRBD1 for D (6 bases). V gave up 1 base and J gave up 2 bases, with 6 bases separating them. The germline V gene encodes CDR1 SEHNR and CDR2 FQNEAQ (reference sequence). The CDR3 spans 13 residues. The DNA of the CDR3 is TGTGCCAGCAGCTTAGGGACAGCCTACGAGCAGTACTTC. It yields the protein CASSLGTAYEQYF.

V gene TRBV19 combines with J gene TRBJ2-7; possibly TRBD1 for D (5 bases). Germline-derived CDR1 and CDR2 are LNHDA and SQIVND (reference sequence). The length of the CDR3 is 14 residues. V was shortened by 6 bases and J by 5 bases, with 17 bases between the two germline ends. CDR3 sequence: CASRLVSGSHEQYF. The CDR3 region has the DNA TGTGCCAGTAGACTCGTGTCAGGGTCTCACGAGCAGTACTTC. Together with reference TRBV19 and TRBJ2-7, the CDR3 gives the full variable domain: DGGITQSPKYLFRKEGQNVTLSCEQNLNHDAMYWYRQDPGQGLRLIYYSQIVNDFQKGDIAEGYSVSREKKESFPLTVTSAQKNPTAFYLCASRLVSGSHEQYFGPGTRLTVT.